The 8 T cell receptor beta chains below were found in one sample sequenced in a study of T cells after yellow fever vaccination. From the 5' RACE reads, TCRdb called clonotypes with MiXCR, one entry per CDR3 protein. The sample records 250,000 to 350,000 distinct CDR3 sequences, 6.5% to 8.5% being singletons. Sequenced here: PBMCs, sampled 45 days after the first yellow fever vaccination. These receptors originate from a man aged 18 to 29 who received the YFV17D yellow fever vaccine.

This clonotype was counted a few times. The rearrangement links TRBV18 to TRBJ1-2, with D possibly TRBD1 on 5 matching bases. V was trimmed by 5 bases and J by 0 bases, leaving 10 bases between them. The CDR3 runs 14 residues. Per the germline V gene, CDR1 is KGHSH and CDR2 is LQKENI. The CDR3 spells CASSTTGANYGYTF. CDR3 in DNA: TGTGCCAGCTCAACCACGGGGGCTAACTATGGCTACACCTTC.

This clonotype was seen more than once but under ten times. CDR3: CASSTPRGGAPYGYTF. The CDR3 region has the DNA TGTGCCAGCAGTACCCCCCGGGGGGGAGCACCCTATGGCTACACCTTC. The rearrangement joins TRBV6-1 to TRBJ1-2; the D gene is possibly TRBD1 (5 bases). The CDR3 sequence is 16 residues long. CDR1 and CDR2 from the germline V gene are MNHNS and SASEGT. V was trimmed by 5 bases and J by 4 bases, leaving 20 bases between them.

The chain couples TRBV5-1 to TRBJ2-1; D might be TRBD2 (6 bases). Germline CDR1 SGHRS, CDR2 YFSETQ. V shed 0 bases and J shed 2 bases, with 9 bases lying between them. The length of the CDR3 is 15 residues. The CDR3 loop is CASSLDSGTYNEQFF. The CDR3 coding sequence is TGCGCCAGCAGCTTGGATAGCGGCACCTACAATGAGCAGTTCTTC.

This clonotype showed up just a few times. The rearrangement joins TRBV11-2 to TRBJ1-6; D unclear. From germline, CDR1 is SGHAT and CDR2 FQNNGV. With 2 bases removed from V and 7 bases from J, the gap between germline ends came to 12 bases. The CDR3 loop spans 15 amino acids. CDR3: CASSLSTRMNSPLHF. CDR3 nucleotides: TGTGCCAGCAGCTTAAGCACACGTATGAATTCACCCCTCCACTTT.

V usage is TRBV7-9 and J usage is TRBJ2-1; TRBD2 matches 7 bases. Germline lookup yields CDR1 SEHNR and CDR2 FQNEAQ (reference sequence). V lost 4 bases and J lost 8; bases outside the gene matches: 11. This CDR3 is 15 amino acids long. CDR3 nucleotides: TGTGCCAGCAGCTCCCGGGACCGCCGGGGGGATGAGCAGTTCTTC. Its protein is CASSSRDRRGDEQFF.

The J gene is TRBJ2-7, the V gene TRBV6-2 or TRBV6-3, with D perhaps matching TRBD1 (5 bases). Between the trimmed V and J ends, which lost 6 bases and 4 bases, there was a span of 10 bases. Germline CDR1 is MNHEY and CDR2 is SVGEGT. The CDR3 consists of 12 residues. CDR3 in amino acids: CASRQDSYEQYF. The DNA of the CDR3 is TGTGCCAGCAGACAAGACAGTTACGAGCAGTACTTC.

The rearrangement links TRBV6-2 or TRBV6-3 to TRBJ2-7; D ambiguous. The CDR3 spans 13 residues. The germline V gene has CDR1 MNHEY and CDR2 SVGEGT. V lost 1 base and J 0 bases, leaving 4 bases between the germline ends. In nucleotides, the CDR3 is TGTGCCAGCAGTTACTGGGACTCCTACGAGCAGTACTTC. Translating gives CASSYWDSYEQYF.

This chain joins TRBV27 and TRBJ2-7, with unresolved D. Between the trimmed V and J ends, which lost 5 bases and 4 bases, there was a span of 12 bases. Germline CDR1 MNHEY, CDR2 SMNVEV (reference sequence). This CDR3 region has 13 residues. The CDR3 DNA is TGTGCCAGCAGTCCTGGCAGGATGTACGAGCAGTACGTC. Its protein is CASSPGRMYEQYV.